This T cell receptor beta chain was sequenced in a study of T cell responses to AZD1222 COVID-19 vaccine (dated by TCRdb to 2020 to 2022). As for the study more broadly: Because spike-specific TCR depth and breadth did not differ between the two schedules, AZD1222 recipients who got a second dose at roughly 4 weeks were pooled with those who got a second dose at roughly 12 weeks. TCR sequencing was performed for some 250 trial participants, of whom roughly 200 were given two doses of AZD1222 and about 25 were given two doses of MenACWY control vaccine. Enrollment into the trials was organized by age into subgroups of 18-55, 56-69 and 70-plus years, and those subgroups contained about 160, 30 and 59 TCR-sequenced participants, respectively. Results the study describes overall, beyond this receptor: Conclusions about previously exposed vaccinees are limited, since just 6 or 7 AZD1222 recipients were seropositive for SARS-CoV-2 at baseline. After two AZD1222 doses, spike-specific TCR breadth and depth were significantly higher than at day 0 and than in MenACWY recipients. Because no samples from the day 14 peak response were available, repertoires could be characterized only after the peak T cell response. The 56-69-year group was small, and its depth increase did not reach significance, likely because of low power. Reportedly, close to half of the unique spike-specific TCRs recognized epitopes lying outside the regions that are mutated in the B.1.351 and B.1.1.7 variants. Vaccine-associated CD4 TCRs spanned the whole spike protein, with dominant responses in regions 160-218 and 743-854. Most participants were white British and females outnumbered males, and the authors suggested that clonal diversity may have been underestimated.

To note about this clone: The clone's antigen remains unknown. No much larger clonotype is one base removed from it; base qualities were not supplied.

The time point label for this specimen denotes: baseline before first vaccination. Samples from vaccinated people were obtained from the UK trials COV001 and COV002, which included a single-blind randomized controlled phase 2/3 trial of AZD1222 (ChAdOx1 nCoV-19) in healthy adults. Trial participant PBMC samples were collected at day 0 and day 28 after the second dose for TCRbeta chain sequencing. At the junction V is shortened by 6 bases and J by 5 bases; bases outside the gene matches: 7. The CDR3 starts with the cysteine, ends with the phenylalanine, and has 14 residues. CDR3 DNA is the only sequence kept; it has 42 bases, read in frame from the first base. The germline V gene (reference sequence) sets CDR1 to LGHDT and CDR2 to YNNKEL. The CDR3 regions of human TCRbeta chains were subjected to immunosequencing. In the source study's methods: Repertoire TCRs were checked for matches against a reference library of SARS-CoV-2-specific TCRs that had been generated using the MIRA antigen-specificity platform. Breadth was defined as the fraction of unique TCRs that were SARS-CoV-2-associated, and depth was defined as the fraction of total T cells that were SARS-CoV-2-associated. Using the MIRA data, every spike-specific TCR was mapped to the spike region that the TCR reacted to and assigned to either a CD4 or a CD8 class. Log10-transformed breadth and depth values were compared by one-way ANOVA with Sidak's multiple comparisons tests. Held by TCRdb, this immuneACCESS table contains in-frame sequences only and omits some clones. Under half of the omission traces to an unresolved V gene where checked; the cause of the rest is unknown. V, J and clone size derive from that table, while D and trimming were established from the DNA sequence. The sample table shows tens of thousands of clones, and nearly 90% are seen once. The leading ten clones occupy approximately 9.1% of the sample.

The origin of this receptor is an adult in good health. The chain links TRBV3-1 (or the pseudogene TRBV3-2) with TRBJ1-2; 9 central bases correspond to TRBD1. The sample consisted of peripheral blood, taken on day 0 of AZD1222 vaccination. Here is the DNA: TGTGCCAGCAGACCGGACAGGGGACTTTATGGCTACACCTTC. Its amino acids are CASRPDRGLYGYTF.